These T cell receptor beta chains were read from a single sample in a study of CD8 T cells in ankylosing spondylitis. MiXCR was run by TCRdb on the 5' RACE reads, yielding one entry per CDR3 protein. The sample lists 250,000 or so distinct CDR3 sequences; 20% to 30% were seen once. Material for sequencing was blood, either unsorted or a sorted T cell fraction (not recorded which). The source is a male donor with ankylosing spondylitis or in good health (not recorded which). CDR3s include the opening cysteine and the closing phenylalanine or tryptophan. D genes are given only for firm matches. Only part of the rows carry a size: once, few, many, or a class if the clone is expanded.

V	size	J	D	DNA	CDR3
TRBV10-3	.	TRBJ2-7	TRBD1	TGTGCCATCAGTTCGGACAGGGCGAGACCCTACGAGCAGTACTTC	CAISSDRARPYEQYF
TRBV20-1	few	TRBJ1-2	TRBD1	TGCAGTGCGCGGACAGGGTCGTTGGATGGCTACACCTTC	CSARTGSLDGYTF
TRBV24-1	few	TRBJ2-1	.	TGTGCCACCAGTGATTCGGGGGTTCTGATCCACAATGAGCAGTTCTTC	CATSDSGVLIHNEQFF
TRBV10-3	.	TRBJ1-1	TRBD1	TGTGCCATCGGACAGGGCAAGAACACTGAAGCTTTCTTT	CAIGQGKNTEAFF
TRBV2	few	TRBJ2-5	TRBD2	TGTGCCAGCAGTGGCAGGGAGGGGAAAGAGACCCAGTACTTC	CASSGREGKETQYF
TRBV12-3/TRBV12-4	few	TRBJ2-1	.	TGTGCCAGCAGTTTGTCTTTCACAAACAATGAGCAGTTCTTC	CASSLSFTNNEQFF
TRBV2	.	TRBJ1-6	TRBD1	TGTGCCAGCAGACCGGGACAGGGGGCAACACCCCTCCACTTT	CASRPGQGATPLHF
TRBV12-3/TRBV12-4	.	TRBJ2-7	TRBD1	TGTGCCAGCGGCCAGGGGGCAAGCTCCTACGAGCAGTACTTC	CASGQGASSYEQYF
TRBV15	many	TRBJ2-7	.	TGTGCCACCAGCAGAGAGAAGATTTCCTACGAGCAGTACTTC	CATSREKISYEQYF
TRBV10-1	few	TRBJ2-1	.	TGCGCCAGCAGTGAGCCAGGGGGGATCTCGAATGAGCAGTTCTTC	CASSEPGGISNEQFF
TRBV3-1	few	TRBJ2-3	.	TGTGCCAGCAGCCAAGGGATCAAAGCCACAGATACGCAGTATTTT	CASSQGIKATDTQYF
TRBV29-1	many	TRBJ2-7	.	TGCAGCGTTGAAGGAGGGAGGGGGGCAGACGAGCAGTACTTC	CSVEGGRGADEQYF
TRBV20-1	.	TRBJ2-1	.	TGCAGTGCTAGAGATGGGGGTAGCTCCTACAATGAGCAGTTCTTC	CSARDGGSSYNEQFF
TRBV20-1	many	TRBJ2-7	.	TGCAGTGTTCTGGGGCAGGGCGAAACCTACGAGCAGTACTTC	CSVLGQGETYEQYF
TRBV6-5	few	TRBJ2-7	TRBD1	TGTGCCAGCAGTTACCGGGGGACAGGGGGATACGAGCAGTACTTC	CASSYRGTGGYEQYF
TRBV3-1	many	TRBJ2-3	.	TGTGCCAGCAGCCCCCCTAGGGGTACGCAGTATTTT	CASSPPRGTQYF
TRBV5-1	.	TRBJ2-1	.	TGCGCCAGCAGCATGGGACAAGGCAATGAGCAGTTCTTC	CASSMGQGNEQFF
TRBV29-1	.	TRBJ2-3	.	TGCAGCGTTGAGGGCGGGGGCACAGATACGCAGTATTTT	CSVEGGGTDTQYF
TRBV18	.	TRBJ2-7	.	TGTGCCAGCTCACCGCCGGGGCAGCTCTCCTACGAGCAGTACTTC	CASSPPGQLSYEQYF
TRBV2	.	TRBJ2-7	.	TGTGCCAGCAAGCCCGGGACCTACTACGAGCAGTACTTC	CASKPGTYYEQYF
TRBV3-1	few	TRBJ2-7	.	TGTGCCAGCAGCCAAGATTCGGGTGGCGAGCAGTACTTC	CASSQDSGGEQYF
TRBV20-1	many	TRBJ2-1	TRBD2	TGCAGTGCTAGGGCCGGCGGGGGAGGCAGTGAGCAGTTCTTC	CSARAGGGGSEQFF
TRBV2	.	TRBJ2-3	.	TGTGCCAGCAGTGAAGGGGGGGGCACAGATACGCAGTATTTT	CASSEGGGTDTQYF
TRBV20-1	few	TRBJ2-5	.	TGCAGTGCGCTCGTGGGCGGGGCTGCGGAGACCCAGTACTTC	CSALVGGAAETQYF
TRBV7-9	many	TRBJ2-5	TRBD2	TGTGCCAGCAGCTCAGGACTAGCGGGGTCGGGGACCCAGTACTTC	CASSSGLAGSGTQYF
TRBV28	.	TRBJ2-5	TRBD2	TGTGCCAGCAGTTTATGGGCTAGCGGGGGAGAGGAGACCCAGTACTTC	CASSLWASGGEETQYF
TRBV6-1	.	TRBJ1-5	TRBD1	TGTGCCAGCAGCGGGACAGGGCCTCAGCCCCAGCATTTT	CASSGTGPQPQHF
TRBV7-9	.	TRBJ2-7	.	TGTGCCAGCAGCTTGTCTACAATGCGCTCCTACGAGCAGTACTTC	CASSLSTMRSYEQYF
TRBV29-1	many	TRBJ2-3	.	TGCAGCGTTGGAGCAGCTGCAGATACGCAGTATTTT	CSVGAAADTQYF
TRBV20-1	few	TRBJ2-3	TRBD2	TGCAGTGCGACGGGGGGAGGGATCACAGATACGCAGTATTTT	CSATGGGITDTQYF
TRBV12-3/TRBV12-4	.	TRBJ2-3	.	TGTGCCAGCAGACCCAGTTACCAAGATACGCAGTATTTT	CASRPSYQDTQYF
TRBV28	many	TRBJ2-5	TRBD2	TGTGCCAGCAGTGCGTCTCCGGGACTAGGGACACTCCAAGAGACCCAGTACTTC	CASSASPGLGTLQETQYF
TRBV29-1	many	TRBJ2-1	TRBD1	TGCAGCGTGGTGACAGGGTTCGGTGAGCAGTTCTTC	CSVVTGFGEQFF
TRBV20-1	.	TRBJ2-3	TRBD2	TGCAGTGGAAAGCGGGGGGGCCGCGCAGATACGCAGTATTTT	CSGKRGGRADTQYF
TRBV27	.	TRBJ2-7	.	TGTGCCGGGGGTGGGGGGACCATATACGAGCAGTACTTC	CAGGGGTIYEQYF
TRBV21-1	.	TRBJ2-7	.	TGTGCCAGCAGCAAAGGGCGGGGTGCTGGCTACGAGCAGTACTTC	CASSKGRGAGYEQYF
TRBV2	.	TRBJ2-7	.	TGTGCCAGCAGTGATGTGGTTTGGGGGACGGACGGACTCGAGCAGTACTTC	CASSDVVWGTDGLEQYF